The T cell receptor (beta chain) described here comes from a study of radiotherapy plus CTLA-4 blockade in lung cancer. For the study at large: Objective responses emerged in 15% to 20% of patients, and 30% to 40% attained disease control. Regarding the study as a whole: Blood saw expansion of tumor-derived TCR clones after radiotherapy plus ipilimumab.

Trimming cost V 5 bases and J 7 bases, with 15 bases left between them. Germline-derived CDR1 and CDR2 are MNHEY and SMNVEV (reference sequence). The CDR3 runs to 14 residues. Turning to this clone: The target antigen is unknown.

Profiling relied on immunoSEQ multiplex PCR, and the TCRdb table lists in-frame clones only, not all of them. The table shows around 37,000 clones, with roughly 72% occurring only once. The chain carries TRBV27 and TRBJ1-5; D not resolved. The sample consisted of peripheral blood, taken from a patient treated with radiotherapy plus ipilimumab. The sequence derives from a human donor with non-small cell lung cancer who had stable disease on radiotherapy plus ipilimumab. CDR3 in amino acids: CASSATGGEQPQHF. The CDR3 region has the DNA TGTGCCAGCAGTGCGACGGGCGGGGAACAGCCCCAGCATTTT.